This TCR beta chain was recorded in a study of identical twins. Whole-study results and caveats: Researchers caution that invariant MAIT and iNKT cells could partly confound zero-insertion analyses.

In its sample, this clonotype was seen many times. Its antigen is as yet unknown. The CDR3 runs to 17 residues. Losses at the gene ends were 0 bases for V and 5 bases for J; bases not matched to a gene: 13. The germline CDR1 and CDR2 sequences are DFQATT and SNEGSKA (reference sequence). TCRdb reanalysed the 5' RACE reads using MiXCR and keeps one entry per CDR3 protein. The sample contains hundreds of thousands of distinct CDR3 sequences, about 20% of which appear only once. The same data also went into a second study, on T cells expressing NK-cell markers. That work adds: Among the eight sequenced donors, seven tested HCMV-seropositive and one tested seronegative.

The origin of this receptor is a woman aged 18-29 years in good health. The chain joins TRBV20-1 to TRBJ2-5; 9 positions agree with TRBD2. The sequenced sample was PBMCs. CDR3 coding DNA: TGCAGTGCTAGAGATTTCCACAGGACTAGCGATTGGGAGACCCAGTACTTC. It is translated as CSARDFHRTSDWETQYF.